The 3 T cell receptor beta chains below were found in one sample sequenced in a study of lymphopenia after photon versus proton radiotherapy. Assay used: immunoSEQ multiplex PCR; TCRdb lists only in-frame clones, some missing. This sample yields about 65,000 clones, of which 87% are seen a single time; 11% belongs to the top ten. Sequences were derived from peripheral blood, sampled from a patient treated with proton-based radiotherapy. The receptors shown here come from a man older than 75 with esophageal cancer.

This chain connects TRBV4-3 to TRBJ2-4, with 10 positions matching TRBD2. The length of the CDR3 is 16 residues. Germline-derived CDR1 and CDR2 are LGHNA and YSLEER. V lost 2 bases to trimming and J lost 6 bases; unmatched junction nucleotides: 7. The CDR3 reads CASSQTASGRGNIQYF. In DNA form, the CDR3 reads TGCGCCAGCAGCCAAACCGCTAGCGGGAGAGGAAACATTCAGTACTTC.

The CDR3 here is CASSQARTSGSNEQFF. Here the CDR3 DNA reads TGCGCCAGCAGCCAAGCCCGGACTAGCGGGAGCAATGAGCAGTTCTTC. The chain employs TRBV4-1 and TRBJ2-1; 13 nucleotides agree with TRBD2. V shed 1 base, J shed 6 bases, and the junction held 3 bases outside the gene matches. The germline V gene has CDR1 MGHRA and CDR2 YSYEKL. The CDR3 is 16 residues long.

The chain has TRBV5-1 and TRBJ2-1; 9 bases fit TRBD2. V lost 0 bases and J lost 8; bases outside the gene matches: 15. Germline loops: CDR1 SGHRS, CDR2 YFSETQ. The CDR3 covers 18 residues. CDR3 protein: CASSLDSPAGGAIDEQFF. The CDR3 nucleotides are TGCGCCAGCAGCTTGGACTCCCCAGCGGGGGGCGCCATCGATGAGCAGTTCTTC.